This T cell receptor (delta chain) was sequenced during a study of Vδ1+ human thymocytes. Study-level points and caveats: Unlike peripheral blood Vdelta1+ controls, thymic delta-chain sequences included about 20% Vdelta2 and few Vdelta3. Highly polyclonal TRG and TRD repertoires with Gaussian CDR3 length distributions appeared in thymus. Bulk data may be misread because of unexpected Vdelta2 sequences.

Thymocytes were sorted as CD3+ TCRVdelta1+ TCRVdelta2- after alphabeta T cell depletion. Vdelta1+ thymocyte sorts reached between about 96% and 99.6% purity. To note about this clone: Its cognate antigen is unknown.

The germline V and J ends were trimmed by 2 bases and 4 bases, with 23 bases remaining between them. Germline-derived CDR1 and CDR2 are TSWWSYY and QGS. CDR3 length equals 18 residues. Sequences come from RNA converted to cDNA by reverse transcription. Multiplex PCR used pooled V-gene forward primers and a constant-region reverse primer to amplify CDR3s. TCRdb re-processed the multiplex PCR reads via CATT. The table lists about 55,000 delta-chain clones, about 15% of them singletons. The sample comprised Vdelta1+ gamma-delta thymocytes from the thymus. Stated subset: FACS-sorted CD3+ TCRalphabeta- TCRVdelta1+ TCRVdelta2- thymocytes. The receptor was isolated from a boy younger than two who had congenital heart surgery. The chain couples TRDV1 to TRDJ1, with TRDD2 as a possible D gene (5 bases). For the CDR3, the DNA is TGTGCTCTTGGGGAAGCTTCCGTGAAGTCTGGCCAAGACGATAAACTCATCTTT. Its protein product is CALGEASVKSGQDDKLIF.